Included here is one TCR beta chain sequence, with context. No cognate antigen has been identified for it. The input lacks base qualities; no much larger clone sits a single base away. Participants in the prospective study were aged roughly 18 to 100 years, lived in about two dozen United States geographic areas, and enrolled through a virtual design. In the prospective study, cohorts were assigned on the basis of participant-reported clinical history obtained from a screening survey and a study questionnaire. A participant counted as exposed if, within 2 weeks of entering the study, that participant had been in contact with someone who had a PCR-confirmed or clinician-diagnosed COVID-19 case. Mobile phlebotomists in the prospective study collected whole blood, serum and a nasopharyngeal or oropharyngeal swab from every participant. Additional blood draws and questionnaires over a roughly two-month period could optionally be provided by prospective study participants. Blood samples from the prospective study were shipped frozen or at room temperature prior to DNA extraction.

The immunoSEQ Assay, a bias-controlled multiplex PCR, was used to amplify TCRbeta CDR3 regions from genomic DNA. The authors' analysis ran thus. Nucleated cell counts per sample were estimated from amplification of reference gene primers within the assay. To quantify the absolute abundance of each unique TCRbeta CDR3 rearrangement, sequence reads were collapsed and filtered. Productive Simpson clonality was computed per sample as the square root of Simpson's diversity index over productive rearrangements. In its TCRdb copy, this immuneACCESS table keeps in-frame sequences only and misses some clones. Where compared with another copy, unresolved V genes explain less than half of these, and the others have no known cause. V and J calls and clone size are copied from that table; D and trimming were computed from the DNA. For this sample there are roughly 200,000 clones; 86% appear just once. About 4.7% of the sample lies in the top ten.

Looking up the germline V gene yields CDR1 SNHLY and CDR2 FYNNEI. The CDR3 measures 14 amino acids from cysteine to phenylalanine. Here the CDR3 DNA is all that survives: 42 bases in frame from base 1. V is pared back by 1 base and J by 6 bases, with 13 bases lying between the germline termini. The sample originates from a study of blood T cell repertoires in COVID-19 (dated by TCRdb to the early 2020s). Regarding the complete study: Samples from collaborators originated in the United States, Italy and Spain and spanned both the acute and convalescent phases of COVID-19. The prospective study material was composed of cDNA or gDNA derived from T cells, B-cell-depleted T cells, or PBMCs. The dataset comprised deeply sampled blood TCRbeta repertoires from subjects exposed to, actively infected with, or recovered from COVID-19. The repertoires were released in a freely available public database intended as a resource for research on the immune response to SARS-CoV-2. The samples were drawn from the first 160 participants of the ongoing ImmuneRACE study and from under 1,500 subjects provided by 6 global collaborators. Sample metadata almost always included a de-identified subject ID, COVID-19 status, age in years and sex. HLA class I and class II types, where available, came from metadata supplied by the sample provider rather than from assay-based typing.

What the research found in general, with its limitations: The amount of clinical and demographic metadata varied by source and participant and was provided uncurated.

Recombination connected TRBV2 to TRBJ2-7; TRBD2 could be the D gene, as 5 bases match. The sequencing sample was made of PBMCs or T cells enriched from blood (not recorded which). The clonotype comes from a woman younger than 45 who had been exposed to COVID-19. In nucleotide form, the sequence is TGTGCCAGCAGTGAAGTAGGCGGGCCCCGCGAGCAGTACTTC. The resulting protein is CASSEVGGPREQYF.